The 15 T cell receptor beta chains listed next were all sequenced from one sample in a study of blood T cells in healthy people across ages (dated by TCRdb to the mid-2010s). The protocol used for the library was 5' RACE. The instrument was an Illumina HiSeq 2500. A second PCR of about 7 to 12 cycles was run with a J-beta primer mix and a sample-barcoded 5' primer. The public reads were reanalyzed by TCRdb: fastp trimming at Q25, MiXCR alignment, in-frame beta chains only. Merged by CDR3 protein, the rows form single entries marked with the most common genes and DNA. This sample is represented by just under 750,000 distinct CDR3 sequences; about 20% of them were singletons. Of the sample, about 20% is held by the ten largest clones. Sequencing was performed on blood. The receptors derive from a man in his 70s in good health.

This clonotype was found a few times. The rearrangement joins TRBV12-3 or TRBV12-4 to TRBJ2-2; D may be TRBD2 (6 bases). This CDR3 region has 15 residues. The germline V and J ends were trimmed by 4 bases and 5 bases, with 14 bases remaining between them. The CDR3 DNA follows: TGTGCCAGCAGTTCCGGGACTTCGGCTACCGGGGAGCTGTTTTTT. As protein: CASSSGTSATGELFF.

In regard to this clonotype: Compared with germline, one end of the junction differs, possibly owing to a read error. The V call is TRBV10-3, the J call TRBJ2-5, with D possibly called TRBD1 or TRBD2 (5 bases each). This CDR3 comprises 13 residues. Per the germline V gene, CDR1 is ENHRY and CDR2 is SYGVKD. The CDR3 region is CAISGTSYNERFF. The CDR3 coding sequence is TGTGCCATCAGTGGGACAAGCTACAATGAGCGGTTCTTC.

This clonotype occurred a few times. This rearrangement joins TRBV21-1 to TRBJ2-5; the D segment call TRBD2 is taken from the table without a DNA check. The J call may be wrong; the DNA end is better matched by TRBJ2-1. TRBV21-1 represents a pseudogene. The CDR3 totals 19 residues. The CDR3: CASSKAHRGALAGVNEQFF. The CDR3, as DNA: TGTGCCAGCAGCAAAGCGCATAGAGGGGCGCTAGCGGGAGTTAATGAGCAGTTCTTC.

The chain couples TRBV29-1 to TRBJ1-4, with 7 bases matching TRBD1. There are 14 residues in the CDR3. Looked up from germline, CDR1 is SQVTM and CDR2 is ANQGSEA. Losses at the gene ends were 7 bases for V and 7 bases for J; bases not matched to a gene: 12. In DNA form, the CDR3 reads TGCAGCGCCCTTAAACCAGGGGGGAGTGAAAAACTGTTTTTT. This gives the protein CSALKPGGSEKLFF.

This clonotype has ten or more counts. This chain joins TRBV12-3 or TRBV12-4 and TRBJ2-3, with 9 bases identical to TRBD2. The CDR3 consists of 14 residues. Trimming cost V 2 bases and J 5 bases; bases outside gene matches: 2. CDR3 DNA sequence: TGTGCCAGCAGTTTAAGCGGGGGGAGAGATACGCAGTATTTT. Residues: CASSLSGGRDTQYF.

This chain joins TRBV12-3 or TRBV12-4 and TRBJ1-1; unclear D gene. The CDR3 extends over 12 amino acids. Trimming took off 6 bases at V and 6 bases at J, with 11 bases between the two ends. Here the CDR3 reads CASSNQVAEAFF. The CDR3 DNA reads as TGTGCCAGCAGCAACCAGGTAGCTGAAGCTTTCTTT.

The V call is TRBV7-2, the J call TRBJ2-5, with 13 bases fitting TRBD2. The J call could be wrong; TRBJ2-1 is a better fit for the DNA end. Germline V gene lookup returns CDR1 SGHTA and CDR2 FQGNSA. The CDR3 consists of 14 residues. CDR3 sequence reads: CADRTSGSRNEQFF. The CDR3 DNA follows: TGTGCCGACCGGACTAGCGGGAGTAGAAATGAGCAGTTCTTC.

The chain employs TRBV7-2 and TRBJ1-1, with a possible D match to TRBD1 (5 bases). The germline V gene encodes CDR1 SGHTA and CDR2 FQGNSA. The CDR3 spans 15 residues. Deletions cut 3 bases from V and 6 bases from J, with 17 bases between. The CDR3 DNA reads TGTGCCAGCAGCTTGGAGGGACGGCCTTCCCCTGAAGCTTTCTTT. Protein: CASSLEGRPSPEAFF.

This clonotype was detected a few times. The CDR3 spells CAISERPPGPNEQFF. In nucleotides, the CDR3 is TGTGCCATCAGTGAAAGACCACCGGGGCCCAATGAGCAGTTCTTC. The V gene is TRBV10-3, the J gene TRBJ2-1; D possibly uses TRBD1 or TRBD2 (5 bases each). V lost 3 bases and J 6 bases, leaving 15 bases between the germline ends. Germline loops: CDR1 ENHRY, CDR2 SYGVKD. The CDR3 length is 15 residues.

The rearrangement joins TRBV5-1 to TRBJ2-3; weak D call: TRBD2 (6 bases). The CDR3 runs 14 residues. Germline V CDR1 and CDR2: SGHRS, YFSETQ. Trimming took 4 bases from V and 5 from J, leaving 14 bases between them. CDR3 nucleotide sequence: TGCGCCAGCAGCCAGGGACTCCCCGAAGATACGCAGTATTTT. It is translated as CASSQGLPEDTQYF.

Points on this clonotype: The conserved final phenylalanine or tryptophan is absent from the CDR3, which likely points to a read error. The chain employs TRBV6-2 or TRBV6-3 and TRBJ2-5; TRBD2 is a possible D gene (5 bases). Between the trimmed V and J ends, which lost 4 bases and 11 bases, there was a span of 20 bases. Germline V gives CDR1 MNHEY, CDR2 SVGEGT. CDR3 length equals 14 residues. This CDR3 is CASSSFLSAVGQYV. For the CDR3, the DNA is TGTGCCAGCAGTTCCTTTCTTAGCGCCGTGGGGCAGTACGTC.

The gene calls are TRBV6-1 and TRBJ2-7; D perhaps matches TRBD1 (5 bases). The germline gives CDR1 MNHNS, CDR2 SASEGT. The CDR3 has 15 amino acids. Deletions cut 0 bases from V and 2 bases from J, with 11 bases between. CDR3 DNA: TGTGCCAGCAGTGAAGCGCGGCAGGGCCCCTACGAGCAGTACTTC. As protein: CASSEARQGPYEQYF.

This clonotype was seen more than once but under ten times. The chain links TRBV6-2 or TRBV6-3 to TRBJ1-2; maybe TRBD1 (5 bases). This CDR3 has 13 amino acids. Looked up from germline, CDR1 is MNHEY and CDR2 is SVGEGT. Trimming cost V 7 bases and J 4 bases, with 13 bases left between them. The CDR3 sequence is CASTSTGGYGYTF. CDR3 nucleotides: TGTGCCAGCACCTCAACAGGAGGCTATGGCTACACCTTC.

The sample holds a few counts of this clonotype. The chain employs TRBV5-1 and TRBJ2-1; 11 bases match TRBD1. TRBJ2-7 explains the end of the DNA better; the J call may be wrong. Germline V gives CDR1 SGHRS, CDR2 YFSETQ. The CDR3 consists of 15 residues. In DNA form, the CDR3 reads TGCGCCAGCATCGAGGGACAGGGGGGATTCGACGAGCAGTACTTC. This gives the protein CASIEGQGGFDEQYF.

This chain joins TRBV5-1 and TRBJ1-4, with D maybe TRBD1 (6 bases). Germline CDR1 SGHRS, CDR2 YFSETQ. V lost 4 bases and J lost 5, with 18 bases in between. This CDR3 contains 16 residues. CDR3 sequence reads: CASSPRTASLNEKLFF. The CDR3 DNA sequence: TGCGCCAGCAGCCCACGGACAGCAAGTTTGAATGAAAAACTGTTTTTT.